The source of this T cell receptor beta chain is a study of blood T cell repertoires in COVID-19. Unmatched junction bases numbered 18, after V lost 2 bases and J lost 1 base. This CDR3 has 21 amino acids. Germline lookup yields CDR1 WNHNN and CDR2 SYGVQD (reference sequence). Method: immunoSEQ multiplex PCR; TCRdb's copy keeps in-frame clones and lacks some. Of 50,000 to 75,000 clones listed, over 75% are singletons. The rearrangement links TRBV10-1 to TRBJ2-1; TRBD2 agrees at 9 bases. The sequenced sample was peripheral blood. This sequence originates from a man older than 75 in a cohort sampled during active COVID-19. CDR3 sequence (DNA): TGCGCCAGCAGTGAGCCGATAGGACTAGCGCTGGTTTACTTTTCCTACAATGAGCAGTTCTTC. It is translated as CASSEPIGLALVYFSYNEQFF.